Listed below are T cell receptor beta chains from one sample, sequenced in a study of blood T cells in healthy people across ages. From the 5' RACE reads, TCRdb called clonotypes with MiXCR, one entry per CDR3 protein. The sample has 1.5 million to 2 million distinct CDR3 sequences; about 39% are singletons. Sequencing used blood. These receptors originate from a human donor in good health. CDR3s include the opening cysteine and the closing phenylalanine or tryptophan. Each record gives: clone size, D gene, J gene, V gene, CDR3 protein, CDR3 DNA. A D gene is named only where the DNA matches it firmly. Clone size, where shown, is once, few, many, or a class for clones that have expanded.

>few|NA|TRBJ1-2|TRBV7-2
CASSLDRDTGYTF
TGTGCCAGCAGCCTAGACCGGGACACTGGCTACACCTTC
>NA|NA|TRBJ2-1|TRBV19
CASSMGLEQFF
TGTGCCAGTAGTATGGGCCTAGAGCAGTTCTTC
>NA|TRBD2|TRBJ2-3|TRBV20-1
CSARDQRGVHTDTQYF
TGCAGTGCTAGAGACCAGCGGGGGGTACACACAGATACGCAGTATTTT
>NA|TRBD2|TRBJ2-3|TRBV11-3
CATAGTSETDTQYF
TGTGCCACCGCAGGGACTAGCGAAACAGATACGCAGTATTTT
>few|TRBD2|TRBJ2-1|TRBV12-3/TRBV12-4
CASSGLAGNEQFF
TGTGCCAGCTCGGGACTAGCGGGAAATGAGCAGTTCTTC
>NA|NA|TRBJ2-1|TRBV7-9
CASSLVPGGNEQFF
TGTGCCAGCAGCTTAGTCCCCGGGGGCAATGAGCAGTTCTTC
>NA|TRBD1|TRBJ1-2|TRBV20-1
CSGGQAYGYTF
TGCAGTGGTGGACAGGCCTATGGCTACACCTTC
>NA|TRBD1|TRBJ1-1|TRBV10-3
CAIRNTGGVGNTEAFF
TGTGCCATCAGGAACACAGGGGGCGTTGGGAACACTGAAGCTTTCTTT
>NA|NA|TRBJ2-1|TRBV12-3/TRBV12-4
CASSLGLGMGNEQFF
TGTGCCAGCAGTTTGGGGCTGGGGATGGGAAATGAGCAGTTCTTC
>few|NA|TRBJ2-5|TRBV7-3
CASSLNGGWQETQYF
TGTGCCAGCAGCTTAAACGGGGGATGGCAAGAGACCCAGTACTTC
>NA|NA|TRBJ1-5|TRBV7-2
CASSSSLDMPQHF
TGTGCCAGCAGCTCATCCCTCGATATGCCCCAGCATTTT
>NA|NA|TRBJ2-1|TRBV7-9
CASSTPGGTGYNEQFF
TGTGCCAGCAGCACGCCTGGGGGTACGGGCTACAATGAGCAGTTCTTC
>NA|NA|TRBJ2-1|TRBV4-3
CASSQGHCLWEQFF
TGCGCCAGCAGCCAAGGTCATTGCCTCTGGGAGCAGTTCTTC
>NA|TRBD2|TRBJ2-3|TRBV11-2
CASSSPRTSGGSTDTQYF
TGTGCCAGCAGCTCCCCAAGGACTAGCGGGGGAAGCACAGATACGCAGTATTTT
>NA|NA|TRBJ2-7|TRBV25-1
CASSEFFGTPTYEQYF
TGTGCCAGCAGTGAATTTTTCGGGACACCGACCTACGAGCAGTACTTC
>NA|NA|TRBJ2-3|TRBV13
CASSSEGRTDTQYF
TGTGCCAGCAGCTCCGAAGGTCGCACAGATACGCAGTATTTT
>NA|TRBD1|TRBJ1-5|TRBV20-1
CSASAGGGNQPQHF
TGCAGTGCTAGTGCAGGGGGCGGCAATCAGCCCCAGCATTTT
>NA|TRBD1|TRBJ1-4|TRBV6-5
CASSYDLTGMRVGKLFF
TGTGCCAGCAGTTACGACCTGACAGGGATGAGAGTAGGAAAACTGTTTTTT
>few|NA|TRBJ2-3|TRBV2
CASSEALWLTSTDTQYF
TGTGCCAGCAGTGAAGCGCTGTGGTTAACTAGCACAGATACGCAGTATTTT
>NA|NA|TRBJ1-4|TRBV12-3/TRBV12-4
CASSPSGRGEKLFF
TGTGCCAGCAGTCCCTCAGGGCGGGGGGAAAAACTGTTTTTT
>NA|NA|TRBJ1-4|TRBV10-3
CAISDSRTAYGEKLFF
TGTGCCATCAGTGATTCCCGGACAGCTTACGGTGAAAAACTGTTTTTT
>few|NA|TRBJ1-6|TRBV12-3/TRBV12-4
CATKTTPVSPLHF
TGTGCCACCAAAACCACCCCAGTTTCACCCCTCCACTTT
>NA|NA|TRBJ2-7|TRBV27
CASSLSVPPTEQYF
TGTGCCAGCAGTTTATCGGTGCCTCCCACCGAGCAGTACTTC
>NA|NA|TRBJ2-1|TRBV5-5
CASSFDPGAGRQFF
TGTGCCAGCAGCTTCGATCCAGGGGCTGGGAGACAGTTCTTC
>NA|NA|TRBJ2-1|TRBV11-1
CASSESVVGGYNEQFF
TGTGCCAGCAGCGAATCGGTTGTGGGGGGTTACAATGAGCAGTTCTTC
>NA|NA|TRBJ2-1|TRBV7-2
CASSPLDGGSYNEQFF
TGTGCCAGCAGCCCCCTCGACGGCGGCTCCTACAATGAGCAGTTCTTC
>NA|NA|TRBJ2-6|TRBV5-6
CASTSLRGRRGANVLTF
TGTGCCAGCACGTCTTTACGGGGAAGGCGAGGGGCCAACGTCCTGACTTTC
>NA|TRBD2|TRBJ2-7|TRBV4-3
CASSRTTGGSSYEQYF
TGCGCCAGCAGCCGAACCACGGGGGGTAGCTCCTACGAGCAGTACTTC
>NA|NA|TRBJ2-3|TRBV5-1
CASREEASTDTQYF
TGCGCCAGCAGGGAGGAGGCTAGCACAGATACGCAGTATTTT
>NA|NA|TRBJ2-5|TRBV3-1
CASSQDQGPAGTQYF
TGTGCCAGCAGCCAAGATCAGGGCCCCGCCGGGACCCAGTACTTC
>few|NA|TRBJ2-7|TRBV6-5
CASRLASSYEQYF
TGTGCCAGCAGGCTGGCTAGCTCCTACGAGCAGTACTTC
>once|NA|TRBJ1-4|TRBV4-3
CASSQEGTGEKLFF
TGCGCCAGCAGCCAAGAAGGGACGGGTGAAAAACTGTTTTTT
>NA|NA|TRBJ2-1|TRBV11-1
CASSLFINEQFF
TGTGCCAGCAGCTTATTTATCAACGAGCAGTTCTTC
>many|NA|TRBJ1-2|TRBV7-9
CASSTGGPYGYTF
TGTGCCAGCAGCACCGGCGGCCCCTATGGCTACACCTTC
>NA|TRBD2|TRBJ2-1|TRBV24-1
CVTSDPGGRTEQFF
TGTGTCACCAGTGATCCGGGGGGGCGAACTGAGCAGTTCTTC
>NA|NA|TRBJ2-3|TRBV11-3
CASSLRGQSSTDTQYF
TGTGCCAGCAGCTTACGAGGACAATCTAGCACAGATACGCAGTATTTT
>NA|NA|TRBJ1-1|TRBV2
CASHDSNTEAFF
TGTGCCAGCCACGACAGCAACACTGAAGCTTTCTTT
>NA|NA|TRBJ2-2|TRBV10-3
CAIKGDLNTGELFF
TGTGCCATCAAGGGGGACCTGAACACCGGGGAGCTGTTTTTT
>NA|NA|TRBJ1-2|TRBV29-1
CSVGQSNYGYTF
TGCAGCGTTGGTCAGTCGAACTATGGCTACACCTTC
>NA|NA|TRBJ1-2|TRBV7-2
CASSLALGPANYGYTF
TGTGCCAGCAGCTTAGCCCTCGGGCCTGCTAACTATGGCTACACCTTC
>few|NA|TRBJ2-7|TRBV20-1
CSADPGTSYEQYF
TGCAGTGCTGACCCGGGGACCTCCTACGAGCAGTACTTC
>NA|NA|TRBJ1-1|TRBV4-3
CASSRTAGFF
TGCGCCAGCAGTCGGACAGCGGGTTTCTTT
>few|NA|TRBJ1-2|TRBV20-1
CSATRQVLVAGYTF
TGCAGTGCTACACGACAGGTCCTAGTGGCTGGCTACACCTTC
>NA|NA|TRBJ1-2|TRBV6-6
CASKVQESYGYTF
TGTGCCAGCAAAGTCCAGGAGTCCTATGGCTACACCTTC
>NA|NA|TRBJ2-1|TRBV11-2
CASRRVPRGPGYNEQFF
TGTGCCAGCAGGAGGGTGCCGCGGGGGCCGGGGTACAATGAGCAGTTCTTC
>few|NA|TRBJ2-7|TRBV20-1
CSARVSGSYEQYF
TGCAGTGCTAGAGTTTCAGGGTCTTACGAGCAGTACTTC
>few|NA|TRBJ1-4|TRBV6-6
CASSTGEYSKKLFF
TGTGCCAGCAGTACAGGAGAGTATTCGAAAAAACTGTTTTTT
>NA|NA|TRBJ1-6|TRBV5-1
CASSEPNSPLYF
TGCGCCAGCAGCGAACCTAATTCACCCCTCTACTTT
>NA|NA|TRBJ1-5|TRBV27
CASSPKGHLNQPQHF
TGTGCCAGCAGTCCGAAGGGACACCTAAATCAGCCCCAGCATTTT
>NA|NA|TRBJ2-5|TRBV6-2/TRBV6-3
CASSPVRGKEETQYF
TGTGCCAGCAGTCCTGTCAGGGGCAAGGAAGAGACCCAGTACTTC
>NA|NA|TRBJ2-1|TRBV5-1
CASSLAGFYEQFF
TGCGCCAGCAGCTTGGCCGGTTTCTATGAGCAGTTCTTC
>NA|NA|TRBJ1-1|TRBV12-3/TRBV12-4
CASRAGSLNTEAFF
TGTGCCAGCAGGGCAGGGTCTTTGAACACTGAAGCTTTCTTT
>many|TRBD1|TRBJ1-6|TRBV12-3/TRBV12-4
CASRGQDNSPLHF
TGTGCCAGCAGGGGACAGGATAATTCACCCCTCCACTTT
>NA|TRBD2|TRBJ2-6|TRBV6-1
CASSEGRGESSGANVLTF
TGTGCCAGCAGTGAAGGACGGGGGGAAAGCTCTGGGGCCAACGTCCTGACTTTC
>NA|NA|TRBJ1-1|TRBV29-1
CSGRRPNTEAFF
TGCAGCGGCCGTAGGCCGAACACTGAAGCTTTCTTT
>NA|NA|TRBJ1-1|TRBV19
CASSIRGRNTEAFF
TGTGCCAGTAGTATACGGGGCCGGAACACTGAAGCTTTCTTT
>NA|NA|TRBJ2-7|TRBV7-9
CAGSYTGNYEQYF
TGTGCCGGCAGCTATACAGGGAACTACGAGCAGTACTTC